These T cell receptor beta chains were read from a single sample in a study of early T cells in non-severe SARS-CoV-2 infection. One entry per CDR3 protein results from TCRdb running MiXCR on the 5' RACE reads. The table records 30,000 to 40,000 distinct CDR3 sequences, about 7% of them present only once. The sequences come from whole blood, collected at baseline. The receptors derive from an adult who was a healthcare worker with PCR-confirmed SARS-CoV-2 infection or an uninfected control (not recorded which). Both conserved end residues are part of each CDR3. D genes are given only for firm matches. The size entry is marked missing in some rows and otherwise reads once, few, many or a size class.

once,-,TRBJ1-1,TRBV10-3,TGTGCCATCAGTGAGTCCAACACTGAAGCTTTCTTT,CAISESNTEAFF
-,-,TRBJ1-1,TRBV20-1,TGCAGTGCTCCCCCTTCGTGGGGGCTGAACACTGAAGCTTTCTTT,CSAPPSWGLNTEAFF
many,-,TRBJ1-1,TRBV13,TGTGCCAGCAGCTCCTGGGGCAACACTGAAGCTTTCTTT,CASSSWGNTEAFF
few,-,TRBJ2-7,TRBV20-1,TGCAGTGCTAGAGGAAGGCAAACCTACGAGCAGTACTTC,CSARGRQTYEQYF
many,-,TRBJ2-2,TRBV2,TGTGCCAGCAGGAAACAGTTAGCGAACACCGGGGAGCTGTTTTTT,CASRKQLANTGELFF
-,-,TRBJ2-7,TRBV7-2,TGTGCCAGCAGCCAAGAGCGAGGGACTTACCTGAGCTCCTACGAGCAGTACTTC,CASSQERGTYLSSYEQYF
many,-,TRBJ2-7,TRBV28,TGTGCCAGCAGTTTAAGGGACAAGACCTACGAGCAGTACTTC,CASSLRDKTYEQYF
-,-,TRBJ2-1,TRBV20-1,TGCAGTGCTAGAGATTTTCGGGGGGCCTCCTCCTACAATGAGCAGTTCTTC,CSARDFRGASSYNEQFF
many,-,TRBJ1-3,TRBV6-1,TGTGCCAGCAGTGAACTACAGGAAAACACCATATATTTT,CASSELQENTIYF
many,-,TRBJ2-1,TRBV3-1,TGTGCCAGCAGCTCTCCCCCCCGGGACTACAATGAGCAGTTCTTC,CASSSPPRDYNEQFF
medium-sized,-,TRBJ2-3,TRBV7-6,TGTGCCAGCAGCTCAAGGATGGGAGCGAACACAGATACGCAGTATTTT,CASSSRMGANTDTQYF
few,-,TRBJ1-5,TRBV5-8,TGTGCCAGCGGACGGTTCAATCAGCCCCAGCATTTT,CASGRFNQPQHF
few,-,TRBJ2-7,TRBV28,TGTGCCAGCAGTTTCTCCATCGAGAACTACGCCTACGAGCAGTACTTC,CASSFSIENYAYEQYF
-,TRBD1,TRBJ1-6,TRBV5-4,TGTGCCAGCAGCTTGGATGGGTCCCAGGGGGGCTCACCCCTCCACTTT,CASSLDGSQGGSPLHF
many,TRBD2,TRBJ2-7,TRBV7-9,TGTGCCAGCAGCTTAAGAGGTCCAGCGGGAGGGCCTATCTCCTACGAGCAGTACTTC,CASSLRGPAGGPISYEQYF
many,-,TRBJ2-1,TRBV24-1,TGTGCCACCAGTGATGTGGCAGGGTACAATGAGCAGTTCTTC,CATSDVAGYNEQFF
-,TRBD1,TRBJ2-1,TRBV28,TGTGCCAGCAGTTCTTCTGGCGGGGGACAGGGGACCTACAATGAGCAGTTCTTC,CASSSSGGGQGTYNEQFF
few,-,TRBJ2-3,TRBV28,TGTGCCAGCAGTTCCTTCACAGATACGCAGTATTTT,CASSSFTDTQYF
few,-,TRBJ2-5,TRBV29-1,TGCAGCGTTGACAAGGAGACCCAGTACTTC,CSVDKETQYF
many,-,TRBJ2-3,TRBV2,TGTGCCAGCAGTTTCACAGATACGCAGTATTTT,CASSFTDTQYF
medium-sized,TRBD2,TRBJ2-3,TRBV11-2,TGTGCCAGCAGCTGGACTAGCGGGAGGGCCTCAGATACGCAGTATTTT,CASSWTSGRASDTQYF
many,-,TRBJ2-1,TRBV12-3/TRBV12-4,TGTGCCAGCAGTTTAAGTGAGGGAGGCTCGGGAAATGAGCAGTTCTTC,CASSLSEGGSGNEQFF
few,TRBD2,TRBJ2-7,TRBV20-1,TGCAGTGCTGTAAGAGAACTAGCGGTGCAGTACTTC,CSAVRELAVQYF
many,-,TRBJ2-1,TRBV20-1,TGCAGTGCTAGAGGGCTAGGACTTAATGAGCAGTTCTTC,CSARGLGLNEQFF
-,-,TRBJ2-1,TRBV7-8,TGTGCCAGCAGCTTTACTTTGGAGGGCCATGAGCAGTTCTTC,CASSFTLEGHEQFF
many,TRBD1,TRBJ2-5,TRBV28,TGTGCCAGCAGCCCCCCCGACAGGGGCGAGACCCAGTACTTC,CASSPPDRGETQYF
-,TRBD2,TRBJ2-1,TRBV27,TGTGCCAGCAGCCCGCGAGACATCCTAGCGGGATTTAATGAGCAGTTCTTC,CASSPRDILAGFNEQFF
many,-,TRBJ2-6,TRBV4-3,TGCGCCAGCAGCCAAGATCTGAGCTCTGGGGCCAACGTCCTGACTTTC,CASSQDLSSGANVLTF
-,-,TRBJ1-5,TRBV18,TGTGCCAGCTCATCGACGACAGTAAACAATCAGCCCCAGCATTTT,CASSSTTVNNQPQHF
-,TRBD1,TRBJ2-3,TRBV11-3,TGTGCCAGCAGCGGGACAGGGGGCACAGATACGCAGTATTTT,CASSGTGGTDTQYF
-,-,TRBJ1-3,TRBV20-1,TGCAGTGCTAGAGATAGCCCCGTACAGGGACACACCATATATTTT,CSARDSPVQGHTIYF
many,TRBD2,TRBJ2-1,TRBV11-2,TGTGCCAGCAGCCTGGTTTGGGGGGGGTACAATGAGCAGTTCTTC,CASSLVWGGYNEQFF
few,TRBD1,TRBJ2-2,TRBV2,TGTGCCAGCAGACAGGGGGCGAACACCGGGGAGCTGTTTTTT,CASRQGANTGELFF
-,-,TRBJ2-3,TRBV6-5,TGTGCCAGCAGTTACTCGAGCAGTAGCACAGATACGCAGTATTTT,CASSYSSSSTDTQYF
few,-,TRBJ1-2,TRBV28,TGTGCCAGCAGTTCGTTAGACGGGGGTTACGGCTACACCTTC,CASSSLDGGYGYTF
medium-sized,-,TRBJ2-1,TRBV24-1,TGTGCCACCGTAGGCGGGACAGCCAACAATGAGCAGTTCTTC,CATVGGTANNEQFF
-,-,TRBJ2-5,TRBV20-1,TGCAGTGCTAGAGATACTGCTGGGGAGGCGTCCCAGTACTTC,CSARDTAGEASQYF
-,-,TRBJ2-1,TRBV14,TGTGCCAGCAGCCCCCCCAGGGCTAGCATCAGCTCCTACAATGAGCAGTTCTTC,CASSPPRASISSYNEQFF
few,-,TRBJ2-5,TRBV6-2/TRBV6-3,TGTGCCAGCAGTTACTCGCCTGAGGCGGGGGAGACCCAGTACTTC,CASSYSPEAGETQYF
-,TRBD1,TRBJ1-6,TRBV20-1,TGCAGTGCTAGAGTTTATACAGGGGGCACGTCCTATAATTCACCCCTCCACTTT,CSARVYTGGTSYNSPLHF
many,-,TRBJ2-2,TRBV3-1,TGTGCCAGCAGCGCCACAAACACCGGGGAGCTGTTTTTT,CASSATNTGELFF
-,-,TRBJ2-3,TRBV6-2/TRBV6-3,TGTGCCAGCAGTTACGGGAGTCAGGCAGATACGCAGTATTTT,CASSYGSQADTQYF
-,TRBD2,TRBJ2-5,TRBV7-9,TGTGCCAGCAGCTTAGGTCCAGCGGGAGGGCAAGAGACCCAGTACTTC,CASSLGPAGGQETQYF
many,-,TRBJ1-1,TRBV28,TGTGCCAGCAGTTTAGAGTGGACAGAAGCTTTCTTT,CASSLEWTEAFF
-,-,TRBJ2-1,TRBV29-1,TGCAGCGTTGGGTTGACGCAGGGGTTTGGTGAGCAGTTCTTC,CSVGLTQGFGEQFF
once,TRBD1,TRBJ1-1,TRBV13,TGTGCCAGCAGCCGAGAGGAGGGGGCTCTTGAAGCTTTCTTT,CASSREEGALEAFF
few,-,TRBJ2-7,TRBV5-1,TGCGCCAGCAGCTTGGGGGCGCAGGACGAGCAGTACTTC,CASSLGAQDEQYF
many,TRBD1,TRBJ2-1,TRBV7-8,TGTGCCAGCATCCCGGACAGGGTCATAATCGTTGATGAGCAGTTCTTC,CASIPDRVIIVDEQFF
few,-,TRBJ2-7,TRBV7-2,TGTGCCAGCAGCCTCGACCGATGGGGGGTTGGCGAGCAGTACTTC,CASSLDRWGVGEQYF
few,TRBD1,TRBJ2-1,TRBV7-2,TGTGCCAGCACCCAGGGGGCAGGTAACAATGAGCAGTTCTTC,CASTQGAGNNEQFF
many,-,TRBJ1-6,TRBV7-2,TGTGCCAGCACCCAGACAGCCTCCTATAATTCACCCCTCCACTTT,CASTQTASYNSPLHF
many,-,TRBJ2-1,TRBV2,TGTGCCAGCAGTGAAAGGGTTGGGCAGTTCTTC,CASSERVGQFF